The clone carrying this T cell receptor beta chain was observed a few times. V was pared by 2 bases and J by 3 bases, with 8 bases between. Germline V CDR1 and CDR2: MDHEN, SYDVKM. This CDR3 is 13 amino acids long. The data stem from a study of CD8+ T cells in alopecia areata. Sequencing relied on a cDNA template that was reverse transcribed from extracted RNA. Assay used: immunoSEQ multiplex PCR; TCRdb lists only in-frame clones, some missing. The sample yields some 82,000 clones, 51% seen once. Material: NKG2D-high CD8+ T cells sorted from blood. The source of this sequence is a human donor with alopecia areata. V is TRBV28 and J is TRBJ2-7, with unresolved D. CDR3 DNA: TGTGCCAGCAGTTTAGGTGAGAGCTACGAGCAGTACTTC. Translation gives CASSLGESYEQYF.